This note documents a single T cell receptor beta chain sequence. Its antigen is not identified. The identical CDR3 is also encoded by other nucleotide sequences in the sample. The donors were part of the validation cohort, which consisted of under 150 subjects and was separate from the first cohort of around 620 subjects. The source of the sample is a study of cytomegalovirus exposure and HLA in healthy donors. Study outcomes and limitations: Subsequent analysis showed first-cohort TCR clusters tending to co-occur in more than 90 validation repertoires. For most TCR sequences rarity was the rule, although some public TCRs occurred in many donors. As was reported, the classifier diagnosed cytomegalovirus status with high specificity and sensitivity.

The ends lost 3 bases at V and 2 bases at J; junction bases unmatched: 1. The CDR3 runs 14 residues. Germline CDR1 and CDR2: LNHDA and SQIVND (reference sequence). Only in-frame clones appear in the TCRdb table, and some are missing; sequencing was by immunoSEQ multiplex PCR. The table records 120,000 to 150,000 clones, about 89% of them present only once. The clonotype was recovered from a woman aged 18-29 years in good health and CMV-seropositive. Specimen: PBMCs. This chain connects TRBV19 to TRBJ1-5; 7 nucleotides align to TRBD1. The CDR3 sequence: CASSIGTGNQPQHF. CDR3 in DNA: TGTGCCAGTAGTATCGGGACAGGCAATCAGCCCCAGCATTTT.